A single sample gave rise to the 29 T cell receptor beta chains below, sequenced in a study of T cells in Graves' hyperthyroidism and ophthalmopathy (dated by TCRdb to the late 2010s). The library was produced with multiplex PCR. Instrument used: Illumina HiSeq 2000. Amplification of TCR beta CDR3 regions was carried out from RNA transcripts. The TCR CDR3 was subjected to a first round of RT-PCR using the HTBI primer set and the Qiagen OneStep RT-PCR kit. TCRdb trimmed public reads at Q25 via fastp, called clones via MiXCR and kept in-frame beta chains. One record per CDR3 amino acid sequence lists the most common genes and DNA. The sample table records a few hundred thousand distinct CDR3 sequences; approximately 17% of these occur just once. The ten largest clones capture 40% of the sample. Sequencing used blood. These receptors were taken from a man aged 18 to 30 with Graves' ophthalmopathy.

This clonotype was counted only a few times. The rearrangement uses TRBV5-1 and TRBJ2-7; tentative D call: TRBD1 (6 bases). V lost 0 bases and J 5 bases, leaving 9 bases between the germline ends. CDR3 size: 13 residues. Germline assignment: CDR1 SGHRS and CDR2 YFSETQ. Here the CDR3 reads CASSLDRVDEQYF. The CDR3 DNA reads TGCGCCAGCAGCTTGGACAGGGTTGACGAGCAGTACTTC.

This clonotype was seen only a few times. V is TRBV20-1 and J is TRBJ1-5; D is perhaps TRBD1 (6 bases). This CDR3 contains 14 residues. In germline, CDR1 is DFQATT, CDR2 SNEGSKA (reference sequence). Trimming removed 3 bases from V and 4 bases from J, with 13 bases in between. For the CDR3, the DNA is TGCAGTGCTAGTCGAGACAGGCCAAATCAGCCCCAGCATTTT. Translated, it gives CSASRDRPNQPQHF.

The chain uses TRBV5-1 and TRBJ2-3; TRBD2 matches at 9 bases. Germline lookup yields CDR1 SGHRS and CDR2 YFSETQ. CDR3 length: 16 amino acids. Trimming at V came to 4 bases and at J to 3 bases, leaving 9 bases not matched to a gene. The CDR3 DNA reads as TGCGCCAGCAGCCTACAATCTAGCGGGGTAACAGATACGCAGTATTTT. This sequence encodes CASSLQSSGVTDTQYF.

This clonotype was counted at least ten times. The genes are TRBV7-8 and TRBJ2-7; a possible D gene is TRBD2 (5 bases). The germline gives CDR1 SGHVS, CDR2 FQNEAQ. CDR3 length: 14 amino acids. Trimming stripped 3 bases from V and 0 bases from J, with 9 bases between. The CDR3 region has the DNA TGTGCCAGCAGCTTGTCGGGGTTCTCCTACGAGCAGTACTTC. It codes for CASSLSGFSYEQYF.

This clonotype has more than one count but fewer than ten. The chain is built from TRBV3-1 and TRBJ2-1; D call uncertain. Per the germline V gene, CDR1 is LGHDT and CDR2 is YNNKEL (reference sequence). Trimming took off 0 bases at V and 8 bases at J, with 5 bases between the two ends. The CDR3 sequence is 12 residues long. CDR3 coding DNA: TGTGCCAGCAGCCAAGAGTGGTATGAGCAGTTCTTC. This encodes CASSQEWYEQFF.

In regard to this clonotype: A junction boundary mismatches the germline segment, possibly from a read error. This chain's CDR3 is CASSTTVTSDGHTF. The DNA for the CDR3 is TGTGCCAGCTCAACCACCGTCACCTCCGATGGCCACACCTTC. The chain employs TRBV18 and TRBJ1-2; D unresolved. The CDR3 has 14 amino acids. Germline lookup yields CDR1 KGHSH and CDR2 LQKENI.

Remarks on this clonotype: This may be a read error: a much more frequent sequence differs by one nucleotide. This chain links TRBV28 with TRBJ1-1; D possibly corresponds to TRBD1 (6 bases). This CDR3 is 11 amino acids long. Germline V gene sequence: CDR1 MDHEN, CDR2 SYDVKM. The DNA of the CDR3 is TGTGCCACTGGACAGAGCACTGAAGCTCTCTTT. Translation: CATGQSTEALF. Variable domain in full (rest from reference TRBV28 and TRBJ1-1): DVKVTQSSRYLVKRTGEKVFLECVQDMDHENMFWYRQDPGLGLRLIYFSYDVKMKEKGDIPEGYSVSREKKERFSLILESASTNQTSMYLCATGQSTEALFGQGTRLTVV.

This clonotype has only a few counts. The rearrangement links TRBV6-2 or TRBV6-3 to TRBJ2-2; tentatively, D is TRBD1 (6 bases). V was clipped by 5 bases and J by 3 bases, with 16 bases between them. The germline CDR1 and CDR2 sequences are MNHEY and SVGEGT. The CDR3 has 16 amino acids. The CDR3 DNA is TGTGCCAGCAGTGCCAACACAGGGTGGGACACCGGGGAGCTGTTTTTT. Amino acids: CASSANTGWDTGELFF.

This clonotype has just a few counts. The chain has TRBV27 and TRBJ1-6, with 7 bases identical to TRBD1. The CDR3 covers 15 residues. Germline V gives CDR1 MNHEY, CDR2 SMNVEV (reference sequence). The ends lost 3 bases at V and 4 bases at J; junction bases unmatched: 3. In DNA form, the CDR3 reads TGTGCCAGCAGTTTCGGGACAGCTTATAATTCACCCCTCCACTTT. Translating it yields CASSFGTAYNSPLHF.

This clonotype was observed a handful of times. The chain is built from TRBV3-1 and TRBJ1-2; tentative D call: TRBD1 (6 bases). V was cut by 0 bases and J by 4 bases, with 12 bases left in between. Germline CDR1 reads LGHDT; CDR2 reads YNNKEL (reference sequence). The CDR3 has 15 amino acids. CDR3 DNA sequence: TGTGCCAGCAGCCAAGAGGGGGCCAGCCCCTATGGCTACACCTTC. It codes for CASSQEGASPYGYTF.

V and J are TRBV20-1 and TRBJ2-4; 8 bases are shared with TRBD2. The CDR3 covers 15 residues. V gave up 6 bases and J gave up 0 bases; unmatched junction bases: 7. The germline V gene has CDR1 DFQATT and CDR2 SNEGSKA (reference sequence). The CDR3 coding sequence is TGCAGTGCCCGGCGGGGGGACCTAGCCAAAAACATTCAGTACTTC. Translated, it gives CSARRGDLAKNIQYF.

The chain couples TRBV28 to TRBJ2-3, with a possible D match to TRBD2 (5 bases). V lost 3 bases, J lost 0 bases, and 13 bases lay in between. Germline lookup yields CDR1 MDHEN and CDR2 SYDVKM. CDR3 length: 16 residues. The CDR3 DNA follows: TGTGCCAGCAGTTTGGCCCCGGAGGACAGCACAGATACGCAGTATTTT. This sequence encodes CASSLAPEDSTDTQYF. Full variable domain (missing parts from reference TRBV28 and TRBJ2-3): DVKVTQSSRYLVKRTGEKVFLECVQDMDHENMFWYRQDPGLGLRLIYFSYDVKMKEKGDIPEGYSVSREKKERFSLILESASTNQTSMYLCASSLAPEDSTDTQYFGPGTRLTVL.

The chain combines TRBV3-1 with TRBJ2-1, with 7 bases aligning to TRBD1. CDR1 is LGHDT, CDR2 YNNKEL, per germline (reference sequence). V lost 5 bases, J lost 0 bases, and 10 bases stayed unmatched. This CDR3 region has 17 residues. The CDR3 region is CASSAPQGQLSYNEQFF. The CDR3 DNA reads TGTGCCAGCAGCGCACCTCAGGGACAGCTCTCCTACAATGAGCAGTTCTTC.

CDR3 DNA sequence: TGTGCCAGCTCACCACCCTCCCTTCGAGAAGATACGCAGTATTTT. This translates into CASSPPSLREDTQYF. This chain links TRBV18 with TRBJ2-3; no reliable D call. The V and J ends lost 0 bases and 5 bases respectively, with 12 bases between them. Germline V gene sequence: CDR1 KGHSH, CDR2 LQKENI. This CDR3 has 15 residues.

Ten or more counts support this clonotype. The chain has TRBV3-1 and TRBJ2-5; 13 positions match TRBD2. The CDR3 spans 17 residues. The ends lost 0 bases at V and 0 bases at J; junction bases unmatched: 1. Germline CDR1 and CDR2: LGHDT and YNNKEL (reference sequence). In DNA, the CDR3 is TGTGCCAGCAGCCAAGAACTAGCGGGGGGGTACCAAGAGACCCAGTACTTC. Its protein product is CASSQELAGGYQETQYF.

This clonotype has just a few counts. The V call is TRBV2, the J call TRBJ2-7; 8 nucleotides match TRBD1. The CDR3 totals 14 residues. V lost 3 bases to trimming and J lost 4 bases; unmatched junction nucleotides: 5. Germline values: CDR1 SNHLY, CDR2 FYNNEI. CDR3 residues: CASSERTGWYEQYF. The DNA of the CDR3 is TGTGCCAGCAGTGAGAGGACAGGGTGGTACGAGCAGTACTTC. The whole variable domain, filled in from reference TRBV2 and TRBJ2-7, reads EPEVTQTPSHQVTQMGQEVILRCVPISNHLYFYWYRQILGQKVEFLVSFYNNEISEKSEIFDDQFSVERPDGSNFTLKIRSTKLEDSAMYFCASSERTGWYEQYFGPGTRLTVT.

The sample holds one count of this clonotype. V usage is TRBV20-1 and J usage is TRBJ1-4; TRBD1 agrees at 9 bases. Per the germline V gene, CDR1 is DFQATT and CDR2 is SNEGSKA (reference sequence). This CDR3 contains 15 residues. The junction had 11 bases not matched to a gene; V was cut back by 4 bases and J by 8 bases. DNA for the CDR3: TGCAGTGCTAACTACCAGGGACAGGGCTGGGAAAAACTGTTTTTT. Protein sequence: CSANYQGQGWEKLFF.

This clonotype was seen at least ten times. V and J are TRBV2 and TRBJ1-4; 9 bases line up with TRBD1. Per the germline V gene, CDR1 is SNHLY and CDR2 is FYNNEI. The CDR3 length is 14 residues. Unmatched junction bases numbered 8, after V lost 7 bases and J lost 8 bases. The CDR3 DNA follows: TGTGCCAGCAACCAACAGGGGGCTGGGGAAAAACTGTTTTTT. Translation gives CASNQQGAGEKLFF. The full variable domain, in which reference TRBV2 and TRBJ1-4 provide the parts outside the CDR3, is EPEVTQTPSHQVTQMGQEVILRCVPISNHLYFYWYRQILGQKVEFLVSFYNNEISEKSEIFDDQFSVERPDGSNFTLKIRSTKLEDSAMYFCASNQQGAGEKLFFGSGTQLSVL.

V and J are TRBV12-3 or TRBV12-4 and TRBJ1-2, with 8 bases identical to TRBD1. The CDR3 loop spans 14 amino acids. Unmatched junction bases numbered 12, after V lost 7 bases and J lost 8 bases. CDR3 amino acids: CASTKAGQGEGYTF. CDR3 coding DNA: TGTGCCAGCACCAAAGCTGGACAGGGTGAAGGCTACACCTTC.

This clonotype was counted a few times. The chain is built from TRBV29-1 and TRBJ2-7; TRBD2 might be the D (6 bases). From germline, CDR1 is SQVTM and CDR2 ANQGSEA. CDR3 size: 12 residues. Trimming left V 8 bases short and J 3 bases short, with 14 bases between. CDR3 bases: TGCAGCACCTCAAAGGAGGGCTACGAGCAGTACTTC. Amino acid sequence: CSTSKEGYEQYF.

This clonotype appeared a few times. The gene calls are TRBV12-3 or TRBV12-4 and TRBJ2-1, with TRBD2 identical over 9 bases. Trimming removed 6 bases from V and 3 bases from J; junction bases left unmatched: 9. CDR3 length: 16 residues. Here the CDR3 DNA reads TGTGCCAGCAGGACCGTAGCGGGAGCCTACTACAATGAGCAGTTCTTC. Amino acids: CASRTVAGAYYNEQFF.

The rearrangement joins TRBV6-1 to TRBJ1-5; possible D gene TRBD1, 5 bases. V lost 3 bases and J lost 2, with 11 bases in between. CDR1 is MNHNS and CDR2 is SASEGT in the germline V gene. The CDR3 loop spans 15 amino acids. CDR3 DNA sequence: TGTGCCAGCAGTGACGGGACTAGCGGCAATCAGCCCCAGCATTTT. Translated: CASSDGTSGNQPQHF.

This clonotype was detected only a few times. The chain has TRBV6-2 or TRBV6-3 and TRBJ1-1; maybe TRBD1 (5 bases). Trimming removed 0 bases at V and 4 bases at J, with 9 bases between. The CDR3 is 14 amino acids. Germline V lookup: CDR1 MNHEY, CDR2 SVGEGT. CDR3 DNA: TGTGCCAGCAGTTACTCAGAGCAGGGCACTGAAGCTTTCTTT. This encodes CASSYSEQGTEAFF.

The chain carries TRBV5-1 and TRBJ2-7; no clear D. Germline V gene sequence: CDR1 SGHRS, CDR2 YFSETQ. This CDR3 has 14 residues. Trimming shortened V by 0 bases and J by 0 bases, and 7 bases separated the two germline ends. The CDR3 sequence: CASSLDSFSYEQYF. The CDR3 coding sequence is TGCGCCAGCAGCTTGGACTCTTTCTCCTACGAGCAGTACTTC.

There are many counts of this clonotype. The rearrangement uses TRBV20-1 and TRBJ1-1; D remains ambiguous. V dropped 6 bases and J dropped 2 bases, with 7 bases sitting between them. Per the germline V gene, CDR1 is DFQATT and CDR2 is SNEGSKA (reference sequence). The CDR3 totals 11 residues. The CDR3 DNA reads TGCAGTGCCCCCCTAAACACTGAAGCTTTCTTT. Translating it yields CSAPLNTEAFF.

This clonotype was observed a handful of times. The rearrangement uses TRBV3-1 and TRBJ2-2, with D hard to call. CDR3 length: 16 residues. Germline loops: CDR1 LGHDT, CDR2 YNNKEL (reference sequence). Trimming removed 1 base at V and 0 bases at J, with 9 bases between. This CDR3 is CASSQVRAPNTGELFF. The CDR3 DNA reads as TGTGCCAGCAGCCAAGTCAGAGCGCCGAACACCGGGGAGCTGTTTTTT.

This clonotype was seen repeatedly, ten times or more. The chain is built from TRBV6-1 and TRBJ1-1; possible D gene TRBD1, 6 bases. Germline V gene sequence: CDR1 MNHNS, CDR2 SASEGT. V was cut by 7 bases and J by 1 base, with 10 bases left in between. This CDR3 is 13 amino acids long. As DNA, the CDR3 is TGTGCCAGCAAGAGACAGGAGAACACTGAAGCTTTCTTT. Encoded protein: CASKRQENTEAFF.

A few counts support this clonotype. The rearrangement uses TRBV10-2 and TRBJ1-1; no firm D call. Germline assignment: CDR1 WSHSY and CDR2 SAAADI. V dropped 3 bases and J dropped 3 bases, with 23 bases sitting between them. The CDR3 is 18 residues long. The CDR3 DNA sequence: TGCGCCAGCAGTGAATCTCCCGGAGGCCTCTCCCTTCACACTGAAGCTTTCTTT. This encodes CASSESPGGLSLHTEAFF.

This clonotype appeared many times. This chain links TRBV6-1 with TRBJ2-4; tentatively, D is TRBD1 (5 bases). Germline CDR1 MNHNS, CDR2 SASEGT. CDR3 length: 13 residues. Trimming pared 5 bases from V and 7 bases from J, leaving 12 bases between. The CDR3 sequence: CASSTDSTNIQYF. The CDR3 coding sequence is TGTGCCAGCAGTACCGACAGCACCAACATTCAGTACTTC.